These 32 T cell receptor beta chains were sequenced from one sample in a study of blood T cells in healthy people across ages. With a J-beta primer mix and a sample-barcoded 5' primer, a second PCR ran roughly 6 to 11 cycles. TCRdb reprocessed the 5' RACE reads via MiXCR and lists one record per CDR3 protein. This sample has about 2 million distinct CDR3 sequences, with roughly 49% found just once. The sample consisted of blood. These receptors all stem from a woman between 40 and 50 years old in good health.

This clonotype was seen more than once but under ten times. J is TRBJ2-3 and V is TRBV7-8, with D perhaps given as TRBD1 or TRBD2 (5 bases each). Germline assignment: CDR1 SGHVS and CDR2 FQNEAQ. The CDR3 length is 16 residues. Trimming pared 5 bases from V and 5 bases from J, leaving 20 bases between. The CDR3 spells CASSPRTVGAGDTQYF. The CDR3 nucleotides are TGTGCCAGCAGCCCACGGACGGTCGGGGCCGGAGATACGCAGTATTTT. Full variable domain (outside the CDR3, taken from reference TRBV7-8 and TRBJ2-3): GAGVSQSPRYKVAKRGQDVALRCDPISGHVSLFWYQQALGQGPEFLTYFQNEAQLDKSGLPSDRFFAERPEGSVSTLKIQRTQQEDSAVYLCASSPRTVGAGDTQYFGPGTRLTVL.

The sample holds a few counts of this clonotype. This sequence joins TRBV28 and TRBJ2-4; D unclear. The CDR3 has 14 residues. Germline CDR1 is MDHEN and CDR2 is SYDVKM. V was cut by 10 bases and J by 3 bases, with 16 bases left in between. Here the CDR3 reads CATLAGQSKNIQYF. The CDR3 DNA is TGTGCCACCCTCGCTGGTCAGAGCAAAAACATTCAGTACTTC.

The V gene is TRBV6-2 or TRBV6-3, the J gene TRBJ2-2; 10 nucleotides line up with TRBD1. Looked up from germline, CDR1 is MNHEY and CDR2 is SVGEGT. Trimming took 5 bases from V and 4 from J; bases not matched to a gene: 1. This CDR3 has 14 residues. This chain's CDR3 is CASSRTGGTGELFF. The CDR3 DNA reads as TGTGCCAGCAGTCGGACAGGGGGCACCGGGGAGCTGTTTTTT.

The chain joins TRBV4-3 to TRBJ2-2; TRBD1 aligns across 8 bases. Looked up from germline, CDR1 is LGHNA and CDR2 is YSLEER. V trimming: 2 bases; J trimming: 5 bases; junction bases outside the gene matches: 1. The CDR3 has 14 amino acids. DNA for the CDR3: TGCGCCAGCAGCCAATACAGGGGGACCGGGGAGCTGTTTTTT. Encoded protein: CASSQYRGTGELFF.

This clonotype came up a few times. This chain joins TRBV29-1 and TRBJ1-2; 7 nucleotides line up with TRBD1. The CDR3 consists of 13 residues. The V segment lost 3 bases and the J segment 5 bases; nucleotides outside the gene matches: 6. Germline assignment: CDR1 SQVTM and CDR2 ANQGSEA. Written as DNA, the CDR3 is TGCAGCGTTGATTCAGACAGGGCGTATGGCTACACCTTC. Protein: CSVDSDRAYGYTF.

V gene TRBV29-1 combines with J gene TRBJ2-1, with 9 bases matching TRBD1. The CDR3 spans 15 residues. Losses at the gene ends were 1 base for V and 7 bases for J; bases not matched to a gene: 8. The germline gives CDR1 SQVTM, CDR2 ANQGSEA. The CDR3 is CSVEGDRGAFNEQFF. CDR3 bases: TGCAGCGTTGAAGGAGACAGGGGGGCTTTTAATGAGCAGTTCTTC.

On this clonotype: The junction and the germline gene differ at one end; a read error may be behind it. The V call is TRBV6-5, the J call TRBJ2-1; no definite D call. Germline V gene sequence: CDR1 MNHEY, CDR2 SVGAGI. The CDR3 has 16 residues. CDR3: CASSYSSRFRTNEQLF. CDR3 bases: TGTGCCAGCAGTTACTCTAGCCGGTTCCGTACTAATGAGCAGCTCTTC.

In this sample, this clonotype turned up a few times. V and J are TRBV4-3 and TRBJ2-1, with no clear D. The CDR3 sequence is 16 residues long. Germline CDR1 is LGHNA and CDR2 is YSLEER. The V end lost 0 bases, the J end lost 2 bases, and 11 bases lay between the germline ends. CDR3 nucleotide sequence: TGCGCCAGCAGCCAAGACTCGACCGCTACCTACAATGAGCAGTTCTTC. It encodes CASSQDSTATYNEQFF.

This chain joins TRBV7-2 and TRBJ2-5; D call uncertain. V was clipped by 1 base and J by 3 bases, with 9 bases between them. The germline CDR1 and CDR2 sequences are SGHTA and FQGNSA. The CDR3 is 14 amino acids. The CDR3 is CASSLDWTKETQYF. DNA for the CDR3: TGTGCCAGCAGCTTAGACTGGACGAAAGAGACCCAGTACTTC. Complete variable domain (other parts from reference TRBV7-2 and TRBJ2-5): GAGVSQSPSNKVTEKGKDVELRCDPISGHTALYWYRQSLGQGLEFLIYFQGNSAPDKSGLPSDRFSAERTGGSVSTLTIQRTQQEDSAVYLCASSLDWTKETQYFGPGTRLLVL.

CDR3 nucleotides: TGTGCCAGCAGTTCAGGGGGGACTATACAGGAGACCCAGTACTTC. Protein product: CASSSGGTIQETQYF. V and J are TRBV28 and TRBJ2-5, with D perhaps given as TRBD1 or TRBD2 (7 bases each). The CDR3 has 15 amino acids. The ends were cut back, 4 bases at V and 5 bases at J, with 17 bases in the middle. Germline loops: CDR1 MDHEN, CDR2 SYDVKM. Full variable domain (rest looked up from reference TRBV28 and TRBJ2-5): DVKVTQSSRYLVKRTGEKVFLECVQDMDHENMFWYRQDPGLGLRLIYFSYDVKMKEKGDIPEGYSVSREKKERFSLILESASTNQTSMYLCASSSGGTIQETQYFGPGTRLLVL.

In this sample, this clonotype turned up a few times. This chain joins TRBV6-5 and TRBJ1-5; D possibly corresponds to TRBD1 (6 bases). The CDR3 spans 15 residues. Per the germline V gene, CDR1 is MNHEY and CDR2 is SVGAGI. The V end was cut by 2 bases, the J end by 1 base, with 9 bases between. The CDR3: CASSYDRTSNQPQHF. The CDR3 DNA follows: TGTGCCAGCAGTTACGACAGGACAAGCAATCAGCCCCAGCATTTT.

V and J are TRBV19 and TRBJ2-5; D gene uncertain. Trimming removed 1 base from V and 2 bases from J, with 8 bases in between. This CDR3 spans 14 amino acids. Germline V CDR1 and CDR2: LNHDA, SQIVND (reference sequence). The CDR3 DNA follows: TGTGCCAGTAGTATAGGGGCCACTCAAGAGACCCAGTACTTC. It encodes CASSIGATQETQYF.

The J gene is TRBJ2-1, the V gene TRBV20-1, with D possibly being TRBD2 (6 bases). This CDR3 has 13 amino acids. The germline V and J ends were trimmed by 6 bases and 6 bases, with 15 bases remaining between them. Germline assignment: CDR1 DFQATT and CDR2 SNEGSKA (reference sequence). The DNA for the CDR3 is TGCAGTGCGCGGGACCCCTTCAGCAATGAGCAGTTCTTC. Its translation: CSARDPFSNEQFF.

This clonotype occurred many times. V and J are TRBV7-2 and TRBJ2-5, with D possibly being TRBD2 (5 bases). The CDR3 extends over 14 amino acids. V lost 5 bases, J lost 0 bases, and 10 bases lay in between. CDR1 and CDR2 (germline): SGHTA, FQGNSA. CDR3 protein: CASSLDYYQETQYF. The CDR3 bases are TGTGCCAGCAGCCTTGACTACTACCAAGAGACCCAGTACTTC.

This chain joins TRBV5-5 and TRBJ1-6, with 7 bases fitting TRBD1. The CDR3 spans 14 residues. The V segment lost 0 bases and the J segment 8 bases; nucleotides outside the gene matches: 2. Germline V gene data show CDR1 as SGHKS and CDR2 as YYEKEE (reference sequence). The CDR3 sequence is CASSLEQGYSPLHF. CDR3 in DNA: TGTGCCAGCAGCTTGGAACAGGGGTATTCACCCCTCCACTTT.

The rearrangement uses TRBV9 and TRBJ1-2, with 8 bases matching TRBD1. The J segment lost 2 bases and the V segment lost 6 bases, leaving 6 bases of the junction unmatched. Germline V CDR1 and CDR2: SGDLS, YYNGEE. The CDR3 is made up of 14 amino acids. The CDR3 loop is CASKSQGANYGYTF. Here the CDR3 DNA reads TGTGCCAGCAAGTCCCAGGGGGCGAACTATGGCTACACCTTC.

The chain is built from TRBV6-6 and TRBJ2-7; TRBD1 aligns across 7 bases. Germline lookup yields CDR1 MNHNY and CDR2 SVGAGI (reference sequence). V trimming: 2 bases; J trimming: 5 bases; junction bases outside the gene matches: 3. This CDR3 region has 13 residues. This CDR3 is CASSYRQGHEQYF. CDR3 DNA sequence: TGTGCCAGCAGTTACCGACAGGGTCACGAGCAGTACTTC.

This chain links TRBV29-1 with TRBJ2-1, with TRBD2 identical over 11 bases. Germline loops: CDR1 SQVTM, CDR2 ANQGSEA. V lost 7 bases, J lost 8 bases, and 13 bases stayed unmatched. This CDR3 region has 15 residues. DNA for the CDR3: TGCAGCGCTCCCAAGCTAGCGGGGGGCGGCGATGAGCAGTTCTTC. It codes for CSAPKLAGGGDEQFF.

V usage is TRBV7-2 and J usage is TRBJ2-6, with D unclear. Germline V lookup: CDR1 SGHTA, CDR2 FQGNSA. Trimming cost V 5 bases and J 1 base, with 9 bases left between them. This CDR3 is built from 15 residues. CDR3 loop: CASSRFASGANVLTF. In DNA form, the CDR3 reads TGTGCCAGCAGCCGCTTTGCATCTGGGGCCAACGTCCTGACTTTC.

V usage is TRBV6-2 or TRBV6-3 and J usage is TRBJ2-1; the match to TRBD2 covers 7 bases. Unmatched junction bases numbered 12, after V lost 8 bases and J lost 5 bases. The CDR3 is 15 amino acids. From germline, CDR1 is MNHEY and CDR2 SVGEGT. The CDR3 sequence is CASGDASSGNNEQFF. The CDR3 coding sequence is TGTGCCAGCGGGGACGCATCTAGCGGCAACAATGAGCAGTTCTTC.

This clonotype was seen more than once but under ten times. This rearrangement joins TRBV7-9 to TRBJ2-7, with D possibly being TRBD1 or TRBD2 (5 bases each). Germline V gives CDR1 SEHNR, CDR2 FQNEAQ (reference sequence). The length of the CDR3 is 14 residues. Trimming stripped 1 base from V and 6 bases from J, with 13 bases between. Here the CDR3 DNA reads TGTGCCAGCAGCTTAGTGGGGCTAGGGAGCGAGCAGTACTTC. It translates to CASSLVGLGSEQYF.

This rearrangement joins TRBV28 to TRBJ2-7, with D tentatively TRBD1 (6 bases). The germline V gene has CDR1 MDHEN and CDR2 SYDVKM. V lost 4 bases and J lost 5, with 21 bases in between. This CDR3 has 16 amino acids. In DNA, the CDR3 is TGTGCCAGCAGTTGGGTTTTCGACCTCAGGGGCGACGAGCAGTACTTC. Its protein is CASSWVFDLRGDEQYF.

This clonotype turned up a few times. V is TRBV6-5 and J is TRBJ2-7, with a tentative D call TRBD2 (6 bases). Germline loops: CDR1 MNHEY, CDR2 SVGAGI. There are 16 residues in the CDR3. Trimming took 2 bases from V and 6 from J, leaving 20 bases between them. CDR3 protein: CASSYRTLGSRVEQYF. The CDR3 nucleotides are TGTGCCAGCAGTTACCGCACTCTCGGGAGCAGGGTCGAGCAGTACTTC.

The chain is built from TRBV7-6 and TRBJ2-3; 7 bases line up with TRBD1. This CDR3 comprises 13 residues. The V gene's germline CDR1 is SGHVS and CDR2 FNYEAQ. With 7 bases clipped from V and 0 bases from J, the junction kept 1 base outside the gene matches. The DNA of the CDR3 is TGTGCCAGCAAGGGGGCTAGCACAGATACGCAGTATTTT. Encoded protein: CASKGASTDTQYF.

J is TRBJ1-2 and V is TRBV20-1, with a possible D match to TRBD1 (5 bases). The length of the CDR3 is 14 residues. Looked up from germline, CDR1 is DFQATT and CDR2 is SNEGSKA (reference sequence). Trimming removed 4 bases at V and 3 bases at J, with 15 bases between. The CDR3: CSAMGRQSHYGYTF. The CDR3 DNA reads TGCAGTGCTATGGGGCGACAGTCTCACTATGGCTACACCTTC.

This clonotype has just a few counts. The CDR3, as DNA: TGTGCCAGCAGTTTAACCCGGGACAGGGGGTTCCATGGCTACACCTTC. It yields the protein CASSLTRDRGFHGYTF. The J gene is TRBJ1-2, the V gene TRBV12-3 or TRBV12-4, with TRBD1 matching 11 bases. The CDR3 loop spans 16 amino acids. The V segment lost 2 bases and the J segment 6 bases; nucleotides outside the gene matches: 8.

The V and J genes are TRBV7-2 and TRBJ2-2, with D perhaps matching TRBD1 (6 bases). Per germline, CDR1 SGHTA and CDR2 FQGNSA. Trimming took 5 bases from V and 3 from J, leaving 16 bases between them. The CDR3 spans 16 residues. The CDR3 is CASSPRTAADTGELFF. The CDR3 DNA reads as TGTGCCAGCAGCCCCCGGACAGCCGCCGACACCGGGGAGCTGTTTTTT.

This chain links TRBV4-1 with TRBJ2-1; 8 bases align to TRBD1. The V gene end was trimmed by 3 bases and the J gene end by 7 bases; junction bases not matched to a gene: 11. Germline V gene data show CDR1 as MGHRA and CDR2 as YSYEKL. This CDR3 has 16 amino acids. CDR3 sequence reads: CASSQAGQGWRNEQFF. In DNA form, the CDR3 reads TGCGCCAGCAGCCAGGCCGGACAGGGTTGGCGGAATGAGCAGTTCTTC.

In its sample, this clonotype was seen a few times. The J gene is TRBJ2-7, the V gene TRBV6-5; D not resolved. The J call is in doubt because the DNA end fits TRBJ2-5 better. The CDR3 runs 11 residues. CDR1 is MNHEY and CDR2 is SVGAGI in the germline V gene. The CDR3, as DNA: TGTGCCAGCAAATACCTAGAGACCCAGTACTTC. Residues: CASKYLETQYF.

The rearrangement joins TRBV12-3 or TRBV12-4 to TRBJ1-2; the D gene is possibly TRBD1 (6 bases). The CDR3 runs to 14 residues. V was pared by 8 bases and J by 3 bases, with 16 bases between. The CDR3, as DNA: TGTGCCAGCGCGCAGGGCAGGGGCGACTATGGCTACACCTTC. Its translation: CASAQGRGDYGYTF.

V and J are TRBV4-3 and TRBJ1-6; tentative D call: TRBD1 (6 bases). Germline-derived CDR1 and CDR2 are LGHNA and YSLEER. Trimming took 2 bases from V and 8 from J, leaving 13 bases between them. The CDR3 length is 15 residues. CDR3 in DNA: TGCGCCAGCAGCCAAACCCCCGCAGGGGATTCACCCCTCCACTTT. Translated: CASSQTPAGDSPLHF.

This clonotype has a handful of counts. The chain employs TRBV27 and TRBJ2-7; D gene unclear. The V end lost 4 bases, the J end lost 6 bases, and 10 bases lay between the germline ends. The CDR3 is 12 amino acids. Germline CDR1 MNHEY, CDR2 SMNVEV (reference sequence). As DNA, the CDR3 is TGTGCCAGCAGTTCCGGACCCGCCGAGCAGTACTTC. Translation: CASSSGPAEQYF.